A single sample is the source of the 20 T cell receptor beta chains below, sequenced in a study of Ad26.COV2.S vaccination and SARS-CoV-2 variants. Regarding treatment: around 19 received Ad26.COV2.S at low or high dose, single or two shots; 5 received placebo; per-sample allocation not given. Following the first vaccine or placebo injection, samples were taken on day 63. Profiling relied on immunoSEQ multiplex PCR, and the TCRdb table lists in-frame clones only, not all of them. The sample has about 480,000 clones, around 88% seen once. Sample: peripheral blood, taken in a trial of Ad26.COV2.S vaccine versus placebo. The source of these receptors is a person aged 18-60 years who received the Ad26.COV2.S COVID-19 vaccine or a placebo.

The V call is TRBV11-2, the J call TRBJ2-7; 10 bases are shared with TRBD1. The CDR3 has 18 amino acids. The germline gives CDR1 SGHAT, CDR2 FQNNGV. Losses at the gene ends were 1 base for V and 3 bases for J; bases not matched to a gene: 12. The CDR3 DNA sequence: TGTGCCAGCAGCTTAGCCCTCTCGACAGGGGGCCCCTTCTACGAGCAGTACTTC. This codes for CASSLALSTGGPFYEQYF.

This clone was seen once. J is TRBJ1-5 and V is TRBV4-1; D not certain. The V end lost 0 bases, the J end lost 5 bases, and 17 bases lay between the germline ends. CDR3 length: 17 residues. Per germline, CDR1 MGHRA and CDR2 YSYEKL. The CDR3 DNA reads TGCGCCAGCAGCCAAGACTCAGGAACCTTCTCGGATCAGCCCCAGCATTTT. Its translation: CASSQDSGTFSDQPQHF.

This chain uses TRBV7-2 with TRBJ2-7; 8 bases agree with TRBD1. The V and J ends lost 7 bases and 3 bases, in that order; junction bases with no gene match: 14. CDR1 and CDR2 (germline): SGHTA, FQGNSA. The CDR3 loop spans 16 amino acids. This chain's CDR3 is CASTSRRQGSIYEQYF. CDR3 DNA sequence: TGTGCCAGCACCTCAAGACGACAGGGGTCCATCTACGAGCAGTACTTC.

This rearrangement joins TRBV7-6 to TRBJ2-7; D is unclear. With 2 bases removed from V and 3 bases from J, the gap between germline ends came to 14 bases. The germline V gene has CDR1 SGHVS and CDR2 FNYEAQ. CDR3 length equals 15 residues. CDR3 coding DNA: TGTGCCAGCAGCTTACAAGAGTCCGTTATCTACGAGCAGTACTTC. This sequence encodes CASSLQESVIYEQYF. Full variable domain (outside the CDR3, taken from reference TRBV7-6 and TRBJ2-7): GAGVSQSPRYKVTKRGQDVALRCDPISGHVSLYWYRQALGQGPEFLTYFNYEAQQDKSGLPNDRFSAERPEGSISTLTIQRTEQRDSAMYRCASSLQESVIYEQYFGPGTRLTVT.

This clone was detected only once. CDR3 bases: TGTGCCAGCAGTGAAGGTCGTGGTGCCACAGATACGCAGTATTTT. Amino acids: CASSEGRGATDTQYF. V usage is TRBV2 and J usage is TRBJ2-3; D is unresolved. Trimming stripped 1 base from V and 2 bases from J, with 10 bases between. The CDR3 has 15 amino acids. Per germline, CDR1 SNHLY and CDR2 FYNNEI. Together with reference TRBV2 and TRBJ2-3, the CDR3 gives the full variable domain: EPEVTQTPSHQVTQMGQEVILRCVPISNHLYFYWYRQILGQKVEFLVSFYNNEISEKSEIFDDQFSVERPDGSNFTLKIRSTKLEDSAMYFCASSEGRGATDTQYFGPGTRLTVL.

V gene TRBV4-3 combines with J gene TRBJ2-2; TRBD2 matches 7 bases. The V gene end was trimmed by 1 base and the J gene end by 2 bases; junction bases not matched to a gene: 10. This CDR3 spans 18 amino acids. Germline values: CDR1 LGHNA, CDR2 YSLEER. The DNA of the CDR3 is TGCGCCAGCAGCCAAGTTGTGGGGATAGCGGGTAACACCGGGGAGCTGTTTTTT. This gives the protein CASSQVVGIAGNTGELFF.

The rearrangement joins TRBV6-2 or TRBV6-3 to TRBJ2-3, with D possibly matching TRBD2 (6 bases). The CDR3 length is 16 residues. The germline CDR1 and CDR2 sequences are MNHEY and SVGEGT. V shed 2 bases and J shed 0 bases, with 12 bases lying between them. CDR3 DNA sequence: TGTGCCAGCAGTTACGAATTAGCGGAGAGCACAGATACGCAGTATTTT. The encoded protein is CASSYELAESTDTQYF.

The V and J genes are TRBV6-2 or TRBV6-3 and TRBJ2-5; D possibly corresponds to TRBD2 (5 bases). V was trimmed by 7 bases and J by 4 bases, leaving 16 bases between them. Germline V gene lookup returns CDR1 MNHEY and CDR2 SVGEGT. CDR3 length: 14 amino acids. This chain's CDR3 is CASNPGPRAETQYF. DNA for the CDR3: TGTGCCAGCAACCCCGGACCGCGGGCAGAGACCCAGTACTTC.

Here the CDR3 reads CASSDGIYQPQHF. CDR3 in DNA: TGTGCCAGCAGTGATGGGATCTATCAGCCCCAGCATTTT. This chain links TRBV2 with TRBJ1-5; no firm D call. Germline loops: CDR1 SNHLY, CDR2 FYNNEI. V lost 3 bases, J lost 5 bases, and 8 bases lay in between. The CDR3 is made up of 13 amino acids.

J is TRBJ2-7 and V is TRBV24-1; D is undetermined. V lost 5 bases and J lost 6, with 13 bases in between. The CDR3 totals 13 residues. Germline loops: CDR1 KGHDR, CDR2 SFDVKD. CDR3 residues: CATSGGASFEQYF. The CDR3 region has the DNA TGTGCCACCAGTGGAGGTGCATCTTTCGAGCAGTACTTC.

The V and J genes are TRBV30 and TRBJ2-2; D remains ambiguous. The germline V and J ends were trimmed by 1 base and 5 bases, with 5 bases remaining between them. This CDR3 spans 12 amino acids. The germline V gene has CDR1 GTSNPN and CDR2 SVGIG (reference sequence). CDR3 amino acids: CAWSAQTGELFF. In DNA, the CDR3 is TGTGCCTGGAGTGCTCAAACCGGGGAGCTGTTTTTT.

V and J are TRBV7-2 and TRBJ2-7, with 10 bases that match TRBD2. CDR1 and CDR2 from the germline V gene are SGHTA and FQGNSA. The CDR3 loop spans 18 amino acids. V lost 2 bases, J lost 6 bases, and 16 bases stayed unmatched. The CDR3 protein is CASSLLGLGAGGSGEQYF. In DNA, the CDR3 is TGTGCCAGCAGCTTACTCGGTCTGGGAGCGGGAGGGAGCGGCGAGCAGTACTTC.

For this clone: An end of the junction differs from the germline gene, which may be a read error. This chain links TRBV27 with TRBJ2-7; D gene ambiguous. Germline lookup yields CDR1 MNHEY and CDR2 SMNVEV (reference sequence). The CDR3 is 13 amino acids. The CDR3 DNA reads TGTGCCAGCAGGTTATTTTTTGGCTACGAGCAGTACTTC. Translation: CASRLFFGYEQYF.

This sequence joins TRBV3-1 (or the pseudogene TRBV3-2) and TRBJ2-1, with TRBD2 matching 10 bases. The CDR3 contains 15 residues. Germline V gene data show CDR1 as LGHDT and CDR2 as YNNKEL (reference sequence). The junction had 7 bases not matched to a gene; V was cut back by 0 bases and J by 11 bases. The CDR3 sequence is CASSQEGLAGEKQFF. CDR3 coding DNA: TGTGCCAGCAGCCAAGAAGGGCTAGCGGGAGAGAAGCAGTTCTTC.

The chain has TRBV27 and TRBJ1-4, with D unclear. Trimming removed 3 bases from V and 6 bases from J, with 8 bases in between. In germline, CDR1 is MNHEY, CDR2 SMNVEV (reference sequence). This CDR3 is 13 amino acids long. The CDR3 region has the DNA TGTGCCAGCAGTTTCCGCTATGATGAAAAACTGTTTTTT. Its protein is CASSFRYDEKLFF.

The rearrangement joins TRBV2 to TRBJ1-5; D gene ambiguous. Germline CDR1 and CDR2: SNHLY and FYNNEI. The CDR3 spans 15 residues. V shed 8 bases and J shed 2 bases, with 16 bases lying between them. In nucleotides, the CDR3 is TGTGCCAGCTCATTGGAGGGCAGCGGCAATCAGCCCCAGCATTTT. Its translation is CASSLEGSGNQPQHF.

The chain uses TRBV9 and TRBJ2-7; the D gene is possibly TRBD2 (6 bases). Trimming cost V 4 bases and J 2 bases, with 19 bases left between them. The CDR3 runs to 16 residues. The germline CDR1 and CDR2 sequences are SGDLS and YYNGEE. This chain's CDR3 is CASSSHAGPNTYEQYF. The CDR3 nucleotides are TGTGCCAGCAGCTCCCACGCGGGGCCAAATACCTACGAGCAGTACTTC.

The chain joins TRBV6-2 or TRBV6-3 to TRBJ1-2; tentatively, D is TRBD1 (5 bases). Trimming took off 3 bases at V and 7 bases at J, with 9 bases between the two ends. This CDR3 is 12 amino acids long. The germline V gene has CDR1 MNHEY and CDR2 SVGEGT. CDR3: CASSYLGAGYTF. The CDR3, as DNA: TGTGCCAGCAGTTATCTAGGGGCTGGCTACACCTTC.

This rearrangement joins TRBV25-1 to TRBJ2-1; 10 positions match TRBD1. V shed 1 base, J shed 6 bases, and the junction held 3 bases outside the gene matches. CDR3 length: 15 amino acids. Germline loops: CDR1 MGHDK, CDR2 SYGVNS. CDR3 amino acids: CASSESGTGANEQFF. The CDR3 nucleotides read TGTGCCAGCAGTGAATCCGGGACAGGGGCCAATGAGCAGTTCTTC.

This chain connects TRBV7-2 to TRBJ1-6, with D possibly being TRBD1 (6 bases). The CDR3 runs to 13 residues. The V end lost 6 bases, the J end lost 5 bases, and 8 bases lay between the germline ends. Germline CDR1 is SGHTA and CDR2 is FQGNSA. CDR3 residues: CASRQGNNSPLHF. The DNA of the CDR3 is TGTGCCAGCAGACAGGGAAATAATTCACCCCTCCACTTT.